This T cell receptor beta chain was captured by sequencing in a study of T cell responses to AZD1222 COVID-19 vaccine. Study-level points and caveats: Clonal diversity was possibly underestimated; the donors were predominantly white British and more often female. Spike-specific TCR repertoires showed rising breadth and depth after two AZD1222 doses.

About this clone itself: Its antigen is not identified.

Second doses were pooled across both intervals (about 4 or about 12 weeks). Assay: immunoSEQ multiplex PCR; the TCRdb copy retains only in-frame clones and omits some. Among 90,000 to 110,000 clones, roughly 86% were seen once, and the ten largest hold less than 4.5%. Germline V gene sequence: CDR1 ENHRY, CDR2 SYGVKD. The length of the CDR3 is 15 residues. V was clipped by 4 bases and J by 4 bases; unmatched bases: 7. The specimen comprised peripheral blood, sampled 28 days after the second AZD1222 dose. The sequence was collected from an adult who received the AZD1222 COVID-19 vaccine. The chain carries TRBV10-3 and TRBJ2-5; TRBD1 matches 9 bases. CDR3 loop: CAISVSRQGGETQYF. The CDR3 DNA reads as TGTGCCATCAGTGTTAGTCGACAGGGGGGAGAGACCCAGTACTTC.